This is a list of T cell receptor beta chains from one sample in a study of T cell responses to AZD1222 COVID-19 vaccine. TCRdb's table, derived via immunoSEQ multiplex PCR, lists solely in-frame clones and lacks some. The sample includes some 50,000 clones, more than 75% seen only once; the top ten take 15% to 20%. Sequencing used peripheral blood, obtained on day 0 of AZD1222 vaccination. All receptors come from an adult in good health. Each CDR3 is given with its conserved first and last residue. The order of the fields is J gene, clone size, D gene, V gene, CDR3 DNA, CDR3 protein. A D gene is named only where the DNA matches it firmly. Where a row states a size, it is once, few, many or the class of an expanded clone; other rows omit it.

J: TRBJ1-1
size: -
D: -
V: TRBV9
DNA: TGTGCCAGCAGTCGTAAGGGACAGAACACTGAAGCTTTCTTT
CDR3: CASSRKGQNTEAFF

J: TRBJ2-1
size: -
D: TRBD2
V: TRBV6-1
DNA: TGTGCCAGCAGTGAAGAGCTAGCGGGCGCCCGGGAGCAGTTCTTC
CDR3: CASSEELAGAREQFF

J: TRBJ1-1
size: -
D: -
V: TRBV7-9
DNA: TGTGCCAGCAGCTCCGAGCTCACAGAGGGTGGGACTGAAGCTTTCTTT
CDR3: CASSSELTEGGTEAFF

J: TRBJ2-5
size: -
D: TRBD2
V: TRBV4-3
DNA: TGCGCCAGCAGCCAAGATGGGACTAGCGGGAGACCACGGGAGACCCAGTACTTC
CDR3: CASSQDGTSGRPRETQYF

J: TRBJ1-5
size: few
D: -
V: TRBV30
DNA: TGTGCCTGGAAGGGGGGGAATCAGCCCCAGCATTTT
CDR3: CAWKGGNQPQHF

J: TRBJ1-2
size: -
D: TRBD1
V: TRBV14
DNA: TGTGCCAGCAGCCAAGAGCAAATGGACAGGGGTCTTTGGGGCTACACCTTC
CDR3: CASSQEQMDRGLWGYTF

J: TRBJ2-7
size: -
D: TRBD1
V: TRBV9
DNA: TGTGCCAGCAGCGTAGGACAGGGGACCTACGAGCAGTACTTC
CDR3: CASSVGQGTYEQYF

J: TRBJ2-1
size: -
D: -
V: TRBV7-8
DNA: TGTGCCAGCAGCTTAGGCGGGACAGCGTCATACAATGAGCAGTTCTTC
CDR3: CASSLGGTASYNEQFF

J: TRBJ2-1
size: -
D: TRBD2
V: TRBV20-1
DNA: TGCAGTGCTAGTGTATTCGCTAGCGGGAAGAATGAGCAGTTCTTC
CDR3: CSASVFASGKNEQFF

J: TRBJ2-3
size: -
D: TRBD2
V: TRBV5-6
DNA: TGTGCCAGCAGCTTGGGGAGAGCGGGAAGGGGAGCAGATACGCAGTATTTT
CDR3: CASSLGRAGRGADTQYF

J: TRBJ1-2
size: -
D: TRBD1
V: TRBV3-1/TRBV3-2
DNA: TGTGCCAGCAGCCAAGGGTCCGCGCAGGGGGATGGCTACACCTTC
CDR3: CASSQGSAQGDGYTF

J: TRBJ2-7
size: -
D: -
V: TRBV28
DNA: TGTGCCAGCAGTCAGGGTTCCTACGAGCAGTACTTC
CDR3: CASSQGSYEQYF

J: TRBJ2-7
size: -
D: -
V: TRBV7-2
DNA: TGTGCCAGCAGCCAGGAAAGAACGGTCTCCTACGAGCAGTACTTC
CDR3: CASSQERTVSYEQYF

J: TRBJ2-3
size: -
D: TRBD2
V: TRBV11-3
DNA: TGTGCCAGCAGCTCCGGGACTAGCGGGAGTCGGGGAGATACGCAGTATTTT
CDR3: CASSSGTSGSRGDTQYF

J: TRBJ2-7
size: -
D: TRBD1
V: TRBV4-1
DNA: TGCGCCAGCAGCCGGGACAGCGCCTACGAGCAGTACTTC
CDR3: CASSRDSAYEQYF

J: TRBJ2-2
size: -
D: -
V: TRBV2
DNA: TGTGCCAGCATTGGGAACACCGGGGAGCTGTTTTTT
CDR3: CASIGNTGELFF

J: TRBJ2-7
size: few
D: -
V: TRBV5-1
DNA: TGCGCCAGCAGCCTTAGAACTGGGATTAACTACGAGCAGTACTTC
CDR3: CASSLRTGINYEQYF

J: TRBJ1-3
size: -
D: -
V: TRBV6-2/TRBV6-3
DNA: TGTGCCAGCAGTTCCTCCTCTGGAAACACCATATATTTT
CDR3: CASSSSSGNTIYF

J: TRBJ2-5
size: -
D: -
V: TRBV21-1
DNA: TGTGCCAGCAGCAAAATAGGTAGACGGGTGGGAGAGACCCAGTACTTC
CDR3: CASSKIGRRVGETQYF

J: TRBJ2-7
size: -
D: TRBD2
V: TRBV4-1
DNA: TGCGCCAGCAGCCCAAACCTAGCGGGGCACTCCTACGAGCAGTACTTC
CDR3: CASSPNLAGHSYEQYF

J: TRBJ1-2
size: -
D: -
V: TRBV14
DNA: TGTGCCAGCAGCCAAGACTGGCCGGGTGGCTACACCTTC
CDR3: CASSQDWPGGYTF

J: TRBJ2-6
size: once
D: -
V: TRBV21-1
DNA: TGTGCCAGCAGCAATAATTCGAGCTCTGGGGCCAACGTCCTGACTTTC
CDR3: CASSNNSSSGANVLTF

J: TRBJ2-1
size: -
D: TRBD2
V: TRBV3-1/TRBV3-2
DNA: TGTGCCAGCAGCCAAGAGGGGACTAGCGGGAGCAGTGAGCAGTTCTTC
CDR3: CASSQEGTSGSSEQFF

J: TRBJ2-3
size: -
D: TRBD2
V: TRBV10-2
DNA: TGCGCCAGCAGGGCGGCGGGAGGGGGAGATACGCAGTATTTT
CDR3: CASRAAGGGDTQYF

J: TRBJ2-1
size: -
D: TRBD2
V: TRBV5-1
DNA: TGCGCCAGCAGCTGGGCGGGACTAGCGGGAGATGAGCAGTTCTTC
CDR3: CASSWAGLAGDEQFF

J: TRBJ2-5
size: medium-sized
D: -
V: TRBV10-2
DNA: TGCGCCAGCAGTGAGTCCCGGGACCAAGAAGAGACCCAGTACTTC
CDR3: CASSESRDQEETQYF

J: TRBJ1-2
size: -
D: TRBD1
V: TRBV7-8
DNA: TGTGCCAGCAGCTTGCGGGACAGGGAACGCGGCTACACCTTC
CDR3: CASSLRDRERGYTF

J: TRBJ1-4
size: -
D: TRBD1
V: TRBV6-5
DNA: TGTGCCAGCAGTAGGGACAGCAATAATGAAAAACTGTTTTTT
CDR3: CASSRDSNNEKLFF

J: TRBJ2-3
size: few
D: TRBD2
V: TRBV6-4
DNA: TGTGCCAGCAGTGAACTAGCGGGAGAAAGGGATACGCAGTATTTT
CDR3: CASSELAGERDTQYF

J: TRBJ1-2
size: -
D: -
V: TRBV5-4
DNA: TGTGCCAGCAGCAATCGGGGGCAGGGCGCGGAGTATGGCTACACCTTC
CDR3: CASSNRGQGAEYGYTF

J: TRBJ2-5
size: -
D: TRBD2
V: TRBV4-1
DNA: TGCGCCAGCAGCCAAGGACTAGCGGGAGAAGAGACCCAGTACTTC
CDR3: CASSQGLAGEETQYF

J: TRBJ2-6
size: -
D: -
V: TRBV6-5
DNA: TGTGCCAGCAGTTCGACGGGGGCTGGGGCCAACGTCCTGACTTTC
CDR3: CASSSTGAGANVLTF

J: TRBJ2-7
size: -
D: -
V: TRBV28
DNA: TGTGCCAGCAGTACCGACGCAGTCTACGAGCAGTACTTC
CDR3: CASSTDAVYEQYF

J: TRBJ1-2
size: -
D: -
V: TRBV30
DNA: TGTGCCTGGAGTCGGGGACAAGACGGCTACACCTTC
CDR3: CAWSRGQDGYTF

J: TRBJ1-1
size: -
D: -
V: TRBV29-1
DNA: TGCAGCGTTGACCTAGGGGGGGAAGCTTTCTTT
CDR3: CSVDLGGEAFF

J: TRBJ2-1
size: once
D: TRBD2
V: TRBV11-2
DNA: TGTGCCAGCAGCTTACAGGCAGCGGGAGGGCCACATGAGCAGTTCTTC
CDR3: CASSLQAAGGPHEQFF

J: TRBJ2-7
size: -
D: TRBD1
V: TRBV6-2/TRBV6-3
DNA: TGTGCCAGCAGCCCTTTGGGACAGGGGGCATCCTACGAGCAGTACTTC
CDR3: CASSPLGQGASYEQYF

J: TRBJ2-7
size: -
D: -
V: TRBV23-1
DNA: TGCGCCAGCAGCCCTTGCCTCTACGAGCAGTACTTC
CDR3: CASSPCLYEQYF

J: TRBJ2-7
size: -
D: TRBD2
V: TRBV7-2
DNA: TGTGCCAGCAGCCTACAATATTCGGGCGGGAGTCACGAGCAGTACTTC
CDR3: CASSLQYSGGSHEQYF

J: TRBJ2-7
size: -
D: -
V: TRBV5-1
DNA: TGCGCCAGCAGCTTAGCGGCAGACCTCTACGAGCAGTACTTC
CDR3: CASSLAADLYEQYF

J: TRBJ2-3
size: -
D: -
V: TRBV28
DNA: TGTGCCAGCAGTTTTTCCGGTCCGGTGGGGAGCCTAGATACGCAGTATTTT
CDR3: CASSFSGPVGSLDTQYF

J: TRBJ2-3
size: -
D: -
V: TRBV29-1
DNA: TGCAGCGTTGATGCGAGAGGTGGTAGCACAGATACGCAGTATTTT
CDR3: CSVDARGGSTDTQYF

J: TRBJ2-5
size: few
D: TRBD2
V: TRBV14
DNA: TGTGCCAGCAGCCAGATAACTAGCGGGCAAGAGACCCAGTACTTC
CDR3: CASSQITSGQETQYF